Below are 2 T cell receptor beta chains sequenced from a single sample in a study of T-cell memory formation after mild COVID-19. MiXCR, applied by TCRdb to the 5' RACE reads, yields one record per CDR3 protein. The table includes tens of thousands of distinct CDR3 sequences, more than 9% detected once. Sequencing used PBMCs or a T cell subset sorted from them (not recorded which). These receptors were collected from a man between 18 and 35 years old who had mild COVID-19 (a few samples of this study predate the infection). Cell type and time point are not known.

This clonotype came up a few times. The CDR3 protein is CATEIGGAGELFF. In DNA, the CDR3 is TGTGCCACAGAAATCGGTGGCGCCGGGGAGCTGTTTTTT. The chain couples TRBV2 to TRBJ2-2, with unresolved D. CDR3 size: 13 residues. V was trimmed by 10 bases and J by 6 bases, leaving 15 bases between them. Germline V gene sequence: CDR1 SNHLY, CDR2 FYNNEI.

This clonotype came up a few times. This chain uses TRBV29-1 with TRBJ1-2; D is undetermined. This CDR3 spans 15 amino acids. The germline V gene has CDR1 SQVTM and CDR2 ANQGSEA. V was shortened by 4 bases and J by 1 base, with 16 bases between the two germline ends. This chain's CDR3 is CSVGDPSPHNYGYTF. The CDR3 nucleotides are TGCAGCGTTGGGGATCCTTCTCCCCATAACTATGGCTACACCTTC.